This T cell receptor beta chain was identified during a study of T cells after somatic rescue of genetic block. Clones were read by immunoSEQ multiplex PCR, and TCRdb kept only the in-frame ones, dropping some. The repertoire holds 50,000 to 60,000 clones, 96% seen once, with more than 0.075% in the top ten. The CDR3 runs to 14 residues. From germline, CDR1 is MGHRA and CDR2 YSYEKL. Trimming took off 1 base at V and 1 base at J, with 7 bases between the two ends. The clonotype comes from a child under three years old. This chain connects TRBV4-1 to TRBJ1-1, with a tentative D call TRBD1 (6 bases). The sequenced sample was peripheral blood mononuclear cells (PBMCs). In DNA form, the CDR3 reads TGCGCCAGCAGCCAAGTGGGACAGAACACTGAAGCTTTCTTT. Translation: CASSQVGQNTEAFF.